The rows below give T cell receptor beta chains drawn from one sample of a study of CD8 T cells in ankylosing spondylitis. A single record per CDR3 protein comes from TCRdb applying MiXCR to the 5' RACE reads. The data show around 300,000 distinct CDR3 sequences, roughly 20% seen once. Source material: blood, either unsorted or a sorted T cell fraction (not recorded which). The source is a female donor with ankylosing spondylitis or in good health (not recorded which). Both conserved end residues are part of each CDR3. A D gene is named only where the DNA matches it firmly. Expanded clones are given a class, and other clones once, few, many or no size at all.

TRBJ1-2,NA,TRBV6-2/TRBV6-3,NA,TGTGCCAGCAGTAAAGGGGATTCCGATGTCTACACCTTC,CASSKGDSDVYTF
TRBJ2-3,TRBD2,TRBV15,few,TGTGCCACCCAAAGCGGGACTAGCGGGAGGAGCACAGATACGCAGTATTTT,CATQSGTSGRSTDTQYF
TRBJ1-1,NA,TRBV12-3/TRBV12-4,few,TGTGCCAGCAGTTTCAACAGGGAGAACACTGAAGCTTTCTTT,CASSFNRENTEAFF
TRBJ1-6,NA,TRBV6-5,few,TGTGCCAGCAGTTACTCCCCGACAGGCGACTATTCACCCCTCCACTTT,CASSYSPTGDYSPLHF
TRBJ1-2,NA,TRBV12-3/TRBV12-4,few,TGTGCCAGCAGGGGCAGCGCGAGGAGTGGCTACACCTTC,CASRGSARSGYTF
TRBJ2-1,NA,TRBV12-3/TRBV12-4,few,TGTGCCAGCACCCCCGGGGCAGTGCCCAGCAATGAGCAGTTCTTC,CASTPGAVPSNEQFF
TRBJ2-7,NA,TRBV5-5,few,TGTGCCAGCAGCCGATTAATCTACGAGCAGTACTTC,CASSRLIYEQYF
TRBJ2-3,TRBD2,TRBV2,NA,TGTGCCAGCAGTGAGCTCCGGGGACTAACAGATACGCAGTATTTT,CASSELRGLTDTQYF
TRBJ2-7,NA,TRBV30,NA,TGTGCCTGTACAGCAGGCTACGAGCAGTACTTC,CACTAGYEQYF
TRBJ2-5,TRBD2,TRBV5-1,few,TGCGCCAGCAGCTTGGTGTCTAGCGGGATTGAGACCCAGTACTTC,CASSLVSSGIETQYF
TRBJ2-3,NA,TRBV6-2/TRBV6-3,NA,TGTGCCAGCACGGTATGGGGATTGGGCACAGATACGCAGTATTTT,CASTVWGLGTDTQYF
TRBJ1-1,TRBD1,TRBV10-3,few,TGTGCCATCACCCGGACAGGGAACACTGAAGCTTTCTTT,CAITRTGNTEAFF
TRBJ2-1,NA,TRBV29-1,few,TGCAGCGCACAACGGGAGAATGTGAACAATGAGCAGTTCTTC,CSAQRENVNNEQFF
TRBJ1-2,NA,TRBV6-2/TRBV6-3,NA,TGTGCCAGCAGTTGGGCAGAGGGCTATGGCTACACCTTC,CASSWAEGYGYTF
TRBJ2-3,TRBD2,TRBV11-2,once,TGTGCCAGCAGCTCCCTACGCGGGAGGGCCAGAGATACGCAGTATTTT,CASSSLRGRARDTQYF
TRBJ2-1,NA,TRBV24-1,few,TGTGCCACCAGTGATTTGGGGGGAAGCTCCTACAATGAGCAGTTCTTC,CATSDLGGSSYNEQFF
TRBJ2-7,NA,TRBV10-3,few,TGTGCCATCAGTGGCGGAGGCCCTAGGGAGCAGTACTTC,CAISGGGPREQYF
TRBJ2-1,NA,TRBV7-2,few,TGTGCCAGCAGTGCCGGGACTGTTCACGGGGAGCAGTTCTTC,CASSAGTVHGEQFF
TRBJ1-6,NA,TRBV20-1,few,TGCAGTGCTAGAGACAGCTCCTATAATTCACCCCTCCACTTT,CSARDSSYNSPLHF
TRBJ2-7,NA,TRBV20-1,few,TGCAGTGCTAGTTCTGAATACTACGAGCAGTACTTC,CSASSEYYEQYF